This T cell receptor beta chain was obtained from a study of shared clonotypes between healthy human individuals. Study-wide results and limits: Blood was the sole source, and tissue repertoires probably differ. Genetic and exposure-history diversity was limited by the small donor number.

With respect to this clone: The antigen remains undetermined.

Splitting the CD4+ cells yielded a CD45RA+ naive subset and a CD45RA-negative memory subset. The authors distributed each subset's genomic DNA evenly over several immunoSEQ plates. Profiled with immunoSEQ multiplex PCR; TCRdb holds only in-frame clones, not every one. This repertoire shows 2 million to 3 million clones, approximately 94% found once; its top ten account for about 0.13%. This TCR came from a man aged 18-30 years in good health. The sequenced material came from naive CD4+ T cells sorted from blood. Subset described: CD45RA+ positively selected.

Here the CDR3 DNA reads TGTGCCAGCAGTTACAGTGAGTTCCGGGAGACCCAGTACTTC. It is translated as CASSYSEFRETQYF. V is TRBV6-6 and J is TRBJ2-5; no clear D gene. Germline CDR1 reads MNHNY; CDR2 reads SVGAGI (reference sequence). The V end lost 2 bases, the J end lost 5 bases, and 12 bases lay between the germline ends. The CDR3 loop spans 14 amino acids.